Presented here are 19 T cell receptor beta chains from one specimen sequenced in a study of regulatory T cells in long-lasting Graves disease (dated by TCRdb to the early 2020s). Preparation of the library involved multiplex PCR. Instrument used: Illumina HiSeq 4000. iRepertoire HTBI primers and Arm-PCR amplification of CDR3 regions were used to construct TCR beta libraries. TCRdb trimmed public reads at Q25 via fastp, called clones via MiXCR and kept in-frame beta chains. A single entry per CDR3 protein holds the most common genes and DNA from its merged rows. The sample table shows 350,000 to 400,000 distinct CDR3 sequences, and about a sixth are seen once. The top ten constitute just over 20% of the sample. The meaning of the sample's time point label: newly diagnosed GD, antithyroid drugs for less than 3 months. RNA was extracted from PBMCs in TRIzol for both TCR sequencing and RNA sequencing.

These data were also filed under a second study, of T cells in Graves' hyperthyroidism and ophthalmopathy.

The sample in question was peripheral blood mononuclear cells (PBMCs), obtained at new diagnosis, from a patient treated with antithyroid drugs. These receptors all come from a woman aged 18-29 years with Graves disease. Donor details come from another sample of the same person, matched by shared clones.

This clonotype was seen repeatedly, ten times or more. This chain connects TRBV7-2 to TRBJ2-7; either TRBD1 or TRBD2 may fit D (5 bases each). The germline V and J ends were trimmed by 5 bases and 6 bases, with 8 bases remaining between them. In germline, CDR1 is SGHTA, CDR2 FQGNSA. The CDR3 sequence is 11 residues long. CDR3: CASSLGTEQYF. CDR3 bases: TGTGCCAGCAGCCTTGGGACCGAGCAGTACTTC.

This clonotype has a count of ten or more. The chain carries TRBV20-1 and TRBJ1-2; possibly TRBD1 for D (6 bases). This CDR3 has 13 amino acids. Germline V lookup: CDR1 DFQATT, CDR2 SNEGSKA (reference sequence). CDR3 sequence (DNA): TGCAGCGCGGGGGAACAGGGAGCCTATGGCTACACCTTC. Amino acid sequence: CSAGEQGAYGYTF.

This clonotype was observed at least ten times. V and J are TRBV7-8 and TRBJ2-3; perhaps TRBD2 as D (6 bases). CDR1 SGHVS and CDR2 FQNEAQ come from the germline V gene. The CDR3 spans 18 residues. Trimming took 1 base from V and 3 from J, leaving 20 bases between them. For the CDR3, the DNA is TGTGCCAGCAGCTTAGGTGCTGGCGGGGCCAGGCCAACAGATACGCAGTATTTT. Residues: CASSLGAGGARPTDTQYF.

The chain couples TRBV11-2 to TRBJ1-5; 9 bases are shared with TRBD1. The J segment lost 6 bases and the V segment lost 3 bases, leaving 3 bases of the junction unmatched. CDR1 SGHAT and CDR2 FQNNGV come from the germline V gene. This CDR3 has 14 amino acids. The CDR3 region has the DNA TGTGCCAGCAGCTTGGACAGGGGTGGTCAGCCCCAGCATTTT. Encoded protein: CASSLDRGGQPQHF.

In this sample, this clonotype turned up many times. The chain joins TRBV3-1 to TRBJ2-1; no clear D gene. Germline-derived CDR1 and CDR2 are LGHDT and YNNKEL (reference sequence). V lost 3 bases, J lost 5 bases, and 8 bases lay in between. The length of the CDR3 is 13 residues. The chain's CDR3 is CASSQQSHNEQFF. The CDR3 DNA is TGTGCCAGCAGCCAGCAGAGTCACAATGAGCAGTTCTTC.

This clonotype was seen a few times. J is TRBJ2-7 and V is TRBV6-1, with D hard to call. Trimming took off 7 bases at V and 0 bases at J, with 16 bases between the two ends. This CDR3 spans 15 amino acids. Germline V gene data show CDR1 as MNHNS and CDR2 as SASEGT. The CDR3 DNA sequence: TGTGCCAGCAAGGGTTTTGGTCGGGCCTCCTACGAGCAGTACTTC. Translating gives CASKGFGRASYEQYF.

The chain recombines TRBV6-5 with TRBJ2-7; tentatively, D is TRBD1 (6 bases). In germline, CDR1 is MNHEY, CDR2 SVGAGI. The V end was cut by 0 bases, the J end by 3 bases, with 12 bases between. This CDR3 spans 15 amino acids. CDR3 region: CASSYSGTKVYEQYF. The DNA of the CDR3 is TGTGCCAGCAGTTACTCCGGGACAAAGGTCTACGAGCAGTACTTC.

This clonotype has ten or more counts. This chain connects TRBV12-3 or TRBV12-4 to TRBJ1-1; TRBD1 is a possible D gene (6 bases). V was pared by 3 bases and J by 3 bases, with 17 bases between. The CDR3 runs to 16 residues. In DNA form, the CDR3 reads TGTGCCAGCAGTTTCCAGACAGGCGCCTTGTACACTGAAGCTTTCTTT. It is translated as CASSFQTGALYTEAFF.

Worth noting for this clonotype: This CDR3 fails to terminate in the conserved phenylalanine or tryptophan, so it likely reflects a read error. V gene TRBV27 combines with J gene TRBJ2-7, with TRBD1 matching over 7 bases. The trim removed 6 bases at V and 5 bases at J, leaving 10 bases unmatched. The CDR3 loop spans 14 amino acids. Germline loops: CDR1 MNHEY, CDR2 SMNVEV (reference sequence). The CDR3 sequence: CASSLTGEWNEQYY. The CDR3 DNA follows: TGTGCCAGCAGCCTCACAGGGGAATGGAACGAGCAGTACTAC.

The sample holds many counts of this clonotype. V usage is TRBV28 and J usage is TRBJ2-7; D gene unclear. Germline V gene data show CDR1 as MDHEN and CDR2 as SYDVKM. CDR3 size: 13 residues. With 8 bases removed from V and 3 bases from J, the gap between germline ends came to 14 bases. Here the CDR3 reads CASVKGFFYEQYF. In DNA, the CDR3 is TGTGCCAGCGTAAAGGGCTTTTTCTACGAGCAGTACTTC.

The J gene is TRBJ1-6, the V gene TRBV5-6, with D perhaps matching TRBD1 (5 bases). Trimming left V 5 bases short and J 1 base short, with 10 bases between. Germline V gene data show CDR1 as SGHDT and CDR2 as YYEEEE. The CDR3 consists of 15 residues. The CDR3 DNA reads as TGTGCCAGCAGTGTGGGGGTATCCTATAATTCACCCCTCCACTTT. Its protein is CASSVGVSYNSPLHF.

In its sample, this clonotype was seen many times. V is TRBV30 and J is TRBJ2-1; 7 bases match TRBD1. This CDR3 contains 12 residues. Trimming removed 1 base from V and 7 bases from J; junction bases left unmatched: 1. Germline lookup yields CDR1 GTSNPN and CDR2 SVGIG (reference sequence). The CDR3 spells CAWSEGANEQFF. CDR3 coding DNA: TGTGCCTGGAGTGAGGGGGCAAATGAGCAGTTCTTC.

This clonotype was seen only a few times. J is TRBJ1-3 and V is TRBV28; possibly TRBD1 for D (5 bases). Trimming pared 11 bases from V and 5 bases from J, leaving 10 bases between. This CDR3 is built from 11 residues. From germline, CDR1 is MDHEN and CDR2 SYDVKM. CDR3 sequence: CAWGSRNTIYF. The DNA for the CDR3 is TGTGCCTGGGGCAGCCGAAACACCATATATTTT.

The chain has TRBV7-9 and TRBJ2-5, with a weak D call TRBD2 (5 bases). The CDR3 sequence is 16 residues long. CDR1 SEHNR and CDR2 FQNEAQ come from the germline V gene (reference sequence). Trimming stripped 8 bases from V and 1 base from J, with 20 bases between. The DNA for the CDR3 is TGTGCCAGCGCCAATCGGGGAGCCCAGTCCCAAGAGACCCAGTACTTC. Its protein product is CASANRGAQSQETQYF.

This clonotype was seen ten or more times. This chain uses TRBV18 with TRBJ1-5, with 8 bases aligning to TRBD1. J gave up 3 bases and V 2 bases, and 3 bases lay outside the gene matches. Germline CDR1 KGHSH, CDR2 LQKENI. CDR3 size: 15 residues. The CDR3 sequence: CASSPGTGINQPQHF. CDR3 DNA sequence: TGTGCCAGCTCACCAGGGACAGGCATCAATCAGCCCCAGCATTTT.

This clonotype has only one observation. This chain's CDR3 is CASSLVADTDTQYF. Here the CDR3 DNA reads TGTGCCAGCAGCTTGGTAGCGGACACAGATACGCAGTATTTT. This chain joins TRBV5-4 and TRBJ2-3; D might be TRBD2 (6 bases). The CDR3 sequence is 14 residues long. CDR1 is SGHNT and CDR2 is YYREEE in the germline V gene (reference sequence). The V and J ends lost 0 bases and 2 bases respectively, with 7 bases between them.

This clonotype was picked up a small number of times. The chain has TRBV27 and TRBJ1-2; TRBD1 matches at 7 bases. The V and J ends lost 3 bases and 4 bases, in that order; junction bases with no gene match: 5. Germline V gene data show CDR1 as MNHEY and CDR2 as SMNVEV (reference sequence). CDR3 size: 14 residues. CDR3: CASSFDRAAYGYTF. Here the CDR3 DNA reads TGTGCCAGCAGTTTCGACAGGGCCGCCTATGGCTACACCTTC.

The gene calls are TRBV6-2 or TRBV6-3 and TRBJ1-3; 7 bases map to TRBD1. The CDR3 consists of 15 residues. Germline CDR1 reads MNHEY; CDR2 reads SVGEGT. Germline trimming cut 6 bases from V and 5 bases from J; bases unmatched to any gene: 10. CDR3 nucleotide sequence: TGTGCCAGCAGCTCCGGGGGGACAGAGAGAAACACCATATATTTT. Its protein product is CASSSGGTERNTIYF.

This clonotype was seen many times. The chain recombines TRBV12-3 or TRBV12-4 with TRBJ2-1; TRBD2 agrees at 9 bases. The CDR3 is 15 amino acids. Trimming cost V 6 bases and J 0 bases; bases outside gene matches: 3. DNA of the CDR3: TGTGCCAGCAGCTATAGCGGGAGCTCCTACAATGAGCAGTTCTTC. Translation gives CASSYSGSSYNEQFF.